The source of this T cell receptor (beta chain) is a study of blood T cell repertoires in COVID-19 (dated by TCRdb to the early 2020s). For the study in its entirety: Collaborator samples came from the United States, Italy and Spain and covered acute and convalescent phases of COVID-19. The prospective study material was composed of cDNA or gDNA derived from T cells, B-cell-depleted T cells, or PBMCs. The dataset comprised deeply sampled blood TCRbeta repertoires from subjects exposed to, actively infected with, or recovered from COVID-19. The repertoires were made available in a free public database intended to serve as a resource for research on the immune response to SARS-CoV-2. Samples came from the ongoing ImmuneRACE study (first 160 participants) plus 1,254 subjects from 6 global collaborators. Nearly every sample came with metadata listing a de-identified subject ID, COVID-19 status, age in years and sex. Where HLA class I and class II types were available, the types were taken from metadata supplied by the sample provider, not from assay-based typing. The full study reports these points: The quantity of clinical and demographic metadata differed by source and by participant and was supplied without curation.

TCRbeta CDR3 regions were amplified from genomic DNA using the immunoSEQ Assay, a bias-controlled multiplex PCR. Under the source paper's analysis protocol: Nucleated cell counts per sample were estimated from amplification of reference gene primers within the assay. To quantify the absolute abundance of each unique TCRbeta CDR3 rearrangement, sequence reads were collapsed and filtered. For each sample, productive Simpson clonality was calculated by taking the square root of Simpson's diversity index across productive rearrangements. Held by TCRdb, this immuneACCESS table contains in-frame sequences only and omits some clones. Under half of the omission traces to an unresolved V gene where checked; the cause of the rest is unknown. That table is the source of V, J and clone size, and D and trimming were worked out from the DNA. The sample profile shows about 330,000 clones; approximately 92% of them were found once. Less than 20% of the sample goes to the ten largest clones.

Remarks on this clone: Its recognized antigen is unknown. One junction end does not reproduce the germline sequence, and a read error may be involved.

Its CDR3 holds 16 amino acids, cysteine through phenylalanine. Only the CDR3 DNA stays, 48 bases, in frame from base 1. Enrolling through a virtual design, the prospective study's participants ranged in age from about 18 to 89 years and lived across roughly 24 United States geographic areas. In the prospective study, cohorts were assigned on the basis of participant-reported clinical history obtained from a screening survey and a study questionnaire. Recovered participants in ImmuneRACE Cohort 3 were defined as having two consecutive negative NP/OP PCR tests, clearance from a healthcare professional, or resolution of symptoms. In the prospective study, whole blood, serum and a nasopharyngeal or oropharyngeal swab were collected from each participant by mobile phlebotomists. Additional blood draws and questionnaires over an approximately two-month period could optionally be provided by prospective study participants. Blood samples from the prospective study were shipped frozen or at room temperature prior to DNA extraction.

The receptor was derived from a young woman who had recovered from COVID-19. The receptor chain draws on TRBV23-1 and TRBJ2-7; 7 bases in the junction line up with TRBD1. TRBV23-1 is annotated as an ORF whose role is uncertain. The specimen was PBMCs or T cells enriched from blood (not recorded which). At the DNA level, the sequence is TGCGCTAGCAGTAAAGGAACCGGGACAGTATACTACGAGCAGTACTTC. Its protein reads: CASSKGTGTVYYEQYF.